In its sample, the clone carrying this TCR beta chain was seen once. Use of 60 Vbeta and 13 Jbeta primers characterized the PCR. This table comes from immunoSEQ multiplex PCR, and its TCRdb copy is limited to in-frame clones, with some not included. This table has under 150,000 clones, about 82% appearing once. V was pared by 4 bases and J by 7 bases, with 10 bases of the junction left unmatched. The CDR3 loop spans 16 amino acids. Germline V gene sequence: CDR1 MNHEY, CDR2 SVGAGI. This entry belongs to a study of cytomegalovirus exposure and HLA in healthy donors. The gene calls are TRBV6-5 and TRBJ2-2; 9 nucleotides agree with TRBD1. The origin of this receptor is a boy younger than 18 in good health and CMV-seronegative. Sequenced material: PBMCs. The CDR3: CASSSPQGAQNGELFF. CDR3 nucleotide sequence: TGTGCCAGCAGTTCCCCACAGGGGGCGCAGAACGGGGAGCTGTTTTTT.